This entry lists 8 T cell receptor beta chains sequenced from one sample in a study of shared clonotypes between healthy human individuals. Clones were sequenced by immunoSEQ multiplex PCR, and TCRdb holds only the in-frame ones, with some missing. The table shows over a million clones, with 75% to 85% occurring only once. Sequences were obtained from memory CD4+ T cells from PBMCs. Subset: CD45RA-negative fraction. The receptors stem from a man between 18 and 35 years old in good health. Some clones in this sample may be carry-over from other donors' samples.

For this clone: This may be a read error, as it is one base from a much larger clone. The conserved phenylalanine or tryptophan normally closing the CDR3 is absent here, so this likely arose from a read error. The rearrangement uses TRBV28 and TRBJ1-5, with TRBD1 matching 7 bases. In germline, CDR1 is MDHEN, CDR2 SYDVKM. The V gene end was trimmed by 6 bases and the J gene end by 6 bases; junction bases not matched to a gene: 2. This CDR3 is built from 12 residues. The CDR3 DNA is TGTGCCAGCAGATCAGGGGGTCAGCCCCAGCATTTG. Translated: CASRSGGQPQHL.

This chain uses TRBV7-2 with TRBJ2-7, with D possibly being TRBD1 (5 bases). Trimming stripped 5 bases from V and 6 bases from J, with 11 bases between. Germline CDR1 SGHTA, CDR2 FQGNSA. CDR3 length: 12 amino acids. This CDR3 reads CASSLGPGEQYF. CDR3 bases: TGTGCCAGCAGCCTGGGGCCGGGCGAGCAGTACTTC. The full variable domain, completed using reference TRBV7-2 and TRBJ2-7, is GAGVSQSPSNKVTEKGKDVELRCDPISGHTALYWYRQSLGQGLEFLIYFQGNSAPDKSGLPSDRFSAERTGGSVSTLTIQRTQQEDSAVYLCASSLGPGEQYFGPGTRLTVT.

Remarks on this clone: The same CDR3 can be traced to other DNA sequences in this sample. V and J are TRBV5-1 and TRBJ2-1; 8 positions match TRBD1. CDR3 length: 15 amino acids. CDR1 is SGHRS, CDR2 YFSETQ, per germline. J gave up 3 bases and V 0 bases, and 2 bases lay outside the gene matches. DNA of the CDR3: TGCGCCAGCAGCTTGGGACAGGGGATCTACAATGAGCAGTTCTTC. This gives the protein CASSLGQGIYNEQFF.

This clone appeared a few times. The chain recombines TRBV28 with TRBJ1-2; no clear D gene. CDR3 size: 15 residues. From germline, CDR1 is MDHEN and CDR2 SYDVKM. The ends were cut back, 2 bases at V and 0 bases at J, with 10 bases in the middle. CDR3 nucleotides: TGTGCCAGCAGTTTAGTTTCGACACCTAACTATGGCTACACCTTC. It yields the protein CASSLVSTPNYGYTF.

V gene TRBV18 combines with J gene TRBJ2-3; TRBD1 aligns across 10 bases. Germline CDR1 KGHSH, CDR2 LQKENI. V lost 3 bases, J lost 7 bases, and 16 bases stayed unmatched. The length of the CDR3 is 18 residues. The CDR3 loop is CASSPTLGGQGGSNTQYF. As DNA, the CDR3 is TGTGCCAGCTCACCTACACTAGGTGGACAGGGGGGATCAAATACGCAGTATTTT.

The chain has TRBV5-8 and TRBJ2-3, with TRBD2 identical over 14 bases. CDR3 length equals 17 residues. V lost 4 bases, J lost 3 bases, and 7 bases stayed unmatched. CDR1 SGHTS and CDR2 YDEGEE come from the germline V gene. In DNA form, the CDR3 reads TGTGCCAGCAGCCGTGGGGGGACTAGCGGGAGTACAGATACGCAGTATTTT. This encodes CASSRGGTSGSTDTQYF.

This clone was counted only a few times. CDR3 in amino acids: CASSLAGVPASTDTQYF. CDR3 bases: TGTGCCAGCAGCTTAGCGGGAGTTCCTGCTAGCACAGATACGCAGTATTTT. The chain employs TRBV5-4 and TRBJ2-3, with 8 bases aligning to TRBD2. Germline CDR1 SGHNT, CDR2 YYREEE (reference sequence). The CDR3 is 17 residues long. V lost 2 bases to trimming and J lost 0 bases; unmatched junction nucleotides: 8.

This clone appeared once. Other DNA sequences from this sample encode an identical CDR3 as well. The chain is built from TRBV5-1 and TRBJ2-1; 11 bases line up with TRBD2. V was clipped by 2 bases and J by 4 bases; unmatched bases: 2. CDR3 size: 15 residues. The germline V gene encodes CDR1 SGHRS and CDR2 YFSETQ. The CDR3 sequence: CASSFTSGSYNEQFF. In DNA form, the CDR3 reads TGCGCCAGCAGCTTCACTAGCGGGAGTTACAATGAGCAGTTCTTC. Combining the CDR3 with reference TRBV5-1 and TRBJ2-1 gives the whole variable domain KAGVTQTPRYLIKTRGQQVTLSCSPISGHRSVSWYQQTPGQGLQFLFEYFSETQRNKGNFPGRFSGRQFSNSRSEMNVSTLELGDSALYLCASSFTSGSYNEQFFGPGTRLTVL.